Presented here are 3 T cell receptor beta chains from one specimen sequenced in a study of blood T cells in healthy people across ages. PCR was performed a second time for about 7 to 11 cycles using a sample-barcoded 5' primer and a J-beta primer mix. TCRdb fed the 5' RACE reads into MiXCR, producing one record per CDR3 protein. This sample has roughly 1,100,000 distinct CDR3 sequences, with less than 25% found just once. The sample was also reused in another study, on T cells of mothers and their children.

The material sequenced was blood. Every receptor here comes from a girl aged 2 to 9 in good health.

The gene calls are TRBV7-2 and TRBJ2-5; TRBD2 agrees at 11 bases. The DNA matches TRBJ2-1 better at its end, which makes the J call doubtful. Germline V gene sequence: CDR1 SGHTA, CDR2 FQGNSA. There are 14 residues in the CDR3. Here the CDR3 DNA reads TGTGCCAGCAGCGCCATAGCGGGGGGGAATGAGCAGTTCTTC. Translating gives CASSAIAGGNEQFF.

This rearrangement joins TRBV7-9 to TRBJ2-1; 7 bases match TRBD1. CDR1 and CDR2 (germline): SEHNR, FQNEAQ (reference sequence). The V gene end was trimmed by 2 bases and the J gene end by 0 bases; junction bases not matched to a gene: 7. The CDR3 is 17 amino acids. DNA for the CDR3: TGTGCCAGCAGCTTATTAGGGGGCCCGAGCTCCTACAATGAGCAGTTCTTC. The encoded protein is CASSLLGGPSSYNEQFF.

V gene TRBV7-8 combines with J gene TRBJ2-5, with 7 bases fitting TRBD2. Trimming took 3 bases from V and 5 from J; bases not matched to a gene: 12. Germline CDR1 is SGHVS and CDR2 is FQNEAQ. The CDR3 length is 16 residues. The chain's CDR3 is CASSFNHEGGRETQYF. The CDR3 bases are TGTGCCAGCAGCTTCAACCACGAGGGAGGGCGTGAGACCCAGTACTTC.